A selection of T cell receptor beta chains follows, all from one sample in a study of control samples from healthy donors and cancer patients. TCRdb keeps only in-frame clones here, not all; method: immunoSEQ multiplex PCR. The table records under 200,000 clones, just under 95% of them present only once. The source material was blood. All receptors come from a woman aged 40 to 50 in good health. Both conserved end residues are part of each CDR3. Each record gives: V gene, D gene, J gene, clone size, CDR3 protein, CDR3 DNA. The D gene is left open where the match is weak. Not all rows give a size; the values are once, few, many and, for expanded clones, a class.

>TRBV21-1|NA|TRBJ2-7|NA
CASSKPRDRGYEQYF
TGTGCCAGCAGCAAACCCCGGGACAGGGGCTACGAGCAGTACTTC
>TRBV5-1|NA|TRBJ1-6|once
CASSLGGLDSPLHF
TGCGCCAGCAGCCTGGGGGGCTTGGATTCACCCCTCCACTTT
>TRBV11-2|NA|TRBJ2-4|NA
CASSSTLIGVRVFF
TGTGCCAGCAGCTCAACATTAATAGGGGTCCGGGTGTTCTTC
>TRBV18|NA|TRBJ1-1|NA
CASSRVNTEAFF
TGTGCCAGCTCACGGGTCAACACTGAAGCTTTCTTT
>TRBV28|NA|TRBJ1-2|NA
CASRAPNYGYTF
TGTGCCAGCAGGGCGCCGAACTATGGCTACACCTTC
>TRBV4-3|NA|TRBJ2-3|NA
CASSQDPEGGGADTQYF
TGCGCCAGCAGCCAAGATCCCGAGGGGGGGGGTGCAGATACGCAGTATTTT
>TRBV12-3/TRBV12-4|NA|TRBJ1-2|once
CASSLRQNYGYTF
TGTGCCAGCAGTTTAAGGCAGAACTATGGCTACACCTTC
>TRBV7-2|NA|TRBJ1-2|NA
CASSLYTAGGLVNYGYTF
TGTGCCAGCAGCTTATATACCGCCGGGGGCTTGGTTAACTATGGCTACACCTTC
>TRBV14|NA|TRBJ2-1|NA
CASSQVGGGPWDEQFF
TGTGCCAGCAGCCAGGTGGGAGGAGGGCCTTGGGATGAGCAGTTCTTC
>TRBV11-2|TRBD1|TRBJ2-7|NA
CASSLGQGDEQYF
TGTGCCAGCAGCTTAGGACAGGGCGACGAGCAGTACTTC
>TRBV3-1/TRBV3-2|NA|TRBJ1-5|NA
CASSPRGNNQPQHF
TGTGCCAGCAGCCCTCGAGGAAACAATCAGCCCCAGCATTTT
>TRBV28|NA|TRBJ1-1|NA
CASSLNGGVYTEAFF
TGTGCCAGCAGTTTAAACGGGGGGGTTTACACTGAAGCTTTCTTT